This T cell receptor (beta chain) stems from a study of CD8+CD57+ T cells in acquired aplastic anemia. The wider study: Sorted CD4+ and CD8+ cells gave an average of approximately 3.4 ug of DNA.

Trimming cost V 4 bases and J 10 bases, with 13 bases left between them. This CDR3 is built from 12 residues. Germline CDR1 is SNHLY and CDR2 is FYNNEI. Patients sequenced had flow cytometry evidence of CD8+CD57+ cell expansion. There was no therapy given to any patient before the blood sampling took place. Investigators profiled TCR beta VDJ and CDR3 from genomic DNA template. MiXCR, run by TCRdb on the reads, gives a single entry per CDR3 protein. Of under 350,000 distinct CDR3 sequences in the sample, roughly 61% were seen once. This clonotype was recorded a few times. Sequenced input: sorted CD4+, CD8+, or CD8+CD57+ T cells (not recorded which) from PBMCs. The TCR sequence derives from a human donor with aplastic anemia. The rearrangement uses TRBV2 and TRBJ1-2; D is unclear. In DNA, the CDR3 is TGTGCCAGCAGTGTATACAGTGGGTACTACACCTTC. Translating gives CASSVYSGYYTF.